The source of this TCR beta chain is a study of human T cells and chemical hapten exposure. Time point given: patch test 3, about 24 weeks after DPC sensitization. Treatment reported: therapeutic diphenylcyclopropenone sensitization with weekly scalp DPC. Individual cDNA molecules had unique molecular identifiers attached to them by the library. TCRdb re-analysed the RACE reads in MiXCR, keeping a single row per CDR3 protein. The table has approximately 90,000 distinct CDR3 sequences, roughly 27% seen once. This clonotype was counted only a few times. The CDR3 sequence is 14 residues long. J gave up 10 bases and V 6 bases, and 9 bases lay outside the gene matches.

The chain joins TRBV12-3 or TRBV12-4 to TRBJ1-6; TRBD1 agrees at 7 bases. The sequencing used whole blood, collected in connection with sensitization to the hapten diphenylcyclopropenone (DPC). The TCR sequence derives from a man aged 40-49 years with alopecia areata. Some clones in this sample may be carry-over from other donors' samples. In DNA, the CDR3 is TGTGCCAGCAGGGTCGACAGGGTAGGATCACCCCTCCACTTT. Protein sequence: CASRVDRVGSPLHF.